The 22 T cell receptor beta chains below all came from one sample that was sequenced in a study of blood T cell repertoires in COVID-19. Profiled with immunoSEQ multiplex PCR; TCRdb holds only in-frame clones, not every one. The data contain about 65,000 clones, roughly four fifths of them singletons. Sequencing input: peripheral blood. These receptors were taken from an elderly man with acute or convalescent COVID-19.

This clone was detected only once. The J gene is TRBJ2-2, the V gene TRBV7-6, with 9 nucleotides matching TRBD2. The V and J ends lost 5 bases and 2 bases, in that order; junction bases with no gene match: 6. The CDR3 has 16 amino acids. Germline V lookup: CDR1 SGHVS, CDR2 FNYEAQ. This CDR3 is CASSPSSGRNTGELFF. As DNA, the CDR3 is TGTGCCAGCAGCCCTAGTAGCGGGAGAAACACCGGGGAGCTGTTTTTT.

This clone appeared once. The CDR3 DNA reads as TGTGCCAGCAGCGTAGGGCCATCCGATGAGCAGTTCTTC. Protein sequence: CASSVGPSDEQFF. The rearrangement joins TRBV9 to TRBJ2-1; D gene unclear. This CDR3 has 13 residues. Trimming removed 0 bases from V and 8 bases from J, with 9 bases in between. Germline CDR1 reads SGDLS; CDR2 reads YYNGEE. The entire variable domain, with the rest obtained from reference TRBV9 and TRBJ2-1, is as follows: DSGVTQTPKHLITATGQRVTLRCSPRSGDLSVYWYQQSLDQGLQFLIQYYNGEERAKGNILERFSAQQFPDLHSELNLSSLELGDSALYFCASSVGPSDEQFFGPGTRLTVL.

There are a few counts of this clone. The chain recombines TRBV5-4 with TRBJ2-1, with TRBD2 identical over 9 bases. Germline V gives CDR1 SGHNT, CDR2 YYREEE (reference sequence). V lost 4 bases to trimming and J lost 4 bases; unmatched junction nucleotides: 9. The length of the CDR3 is 16 residues. In DNA, the CDR3 is TGTGCCAGCAGCCCGTCGCGGGGGGGGTCTTACAATGAGCAGTTCTTC. This translates into CASSPSRGGSYNEQFF. The whole variable domain, remainder taken from reference TRBV5-4 and TRBJ2-1, is ETGVTQSPTHLIKTRGQQVTLRCSSQSGHNTVSWYQQALGQGPQFIFQYYREEENGRGNFPPRFSGLQFPNYSSELNVNALELDDSALYLCASSPSRGGSYNEQFFGPGTRLTVL.

The rearrangement joins TRBV5-1 to TRBJ2-7; tentatively, D is TRBD1 (6 bases). In germline, CDR1 is SGHRS, CDR2 YFSETQ. The germline V and J ends were trimmed by 4 bases and 6 bases, with 11 bases remaining between them. The CDR3 has 12 amino acids. CDR3 region: CASSLQGSEQYF. The DNA of the CDR3 is TGCGCCAGCAGCCTCCAGGGGTCCGAGCAGTACTTC.

This rearrangement joins TRBV28 to TRBJ1-5; 10 bases map to TRBD1. The V and J ends lost 6 bases and 5 bases, in that order; junction bases with no gene match: 4. The germline CDR1 and CDR2 sequences are MDHEN and SYDVKM. The CDR3 contains 14 residues. CDR3 loop: CASSAGQGDQPQHF. As DNA, the CDR3 is TGTGCCAGCAGCGCTGGACAGGGGGATCAGCCCCAGCATTTT.

The chain couples TRBV7-2 to TRBJ2-7; 10 bases align to TRBD2. The CDR3 spans 13 residues. Germline CDR1 reads SGHTA; CDR2 reads FQGNSA. Trimming removed 2 bases from V and 7 bases from J; junction bases left unmatched: 2. CDR3 sequence (DNA): TGTGCCAGCAGCTTAAATAGCGGGGGGGAGCAGTACTTC. It encodes CASSLNSGGEQYF.

This chain links TRBV21-1 with TRBJ1-5; no check of the table's D call, TRBD1, against the DNA was made. TRBV21-1 is deemed a pseudogene. The CDR3 is 14 amino acids. The DNA for the CDR3 is TGTGCCAGCAGCCTACAGATTAGCAATCAGCCCCAGCATTTT. Protein: CASSLQISNQPQHF.

This clone appeared once. The chain combines TRBV20-1 with TRBJ2-7; 8 bases agree with TRBD1. With V trimmed by 3 bases and J by 5 bases, 12 bases remained unmatched. The length of the CDR3 is 15 residues. Germline lookup yields CDR1 DFQATT and CDR2 SNEGSKA (reference sequence). CDR3: CSASDRGAMGHEQYF. In DNA, the CDR3 is TGCAGTGCTAGTGACAGGGGAGCTATGGGGCACGAGCAGTACTTC.

This sequence joins TRBV25-1 and TRBJ1-4, with a tentative D call TRBD1 (5 bases). The CDR3 covers 14 residues. Trimming stripped 6 bases from V and 3 bases from J, with 11 bases between. Germline CDR1 and CDR2: MGHDK and SYGVNS. The CDR3 bases are TGTGCCAGCAGCCCGGGGGGTTCTAATGAAAAACTGTTTTTT. Its translation is CASSPGGSNEKLFF.

The V gene is TRBV2, the J gene TRBJ2-7, with a weak D call TRBD2 (6 bases). With 6 bases removed from V and 13 bases from J, the gap between germline ends came to 22 bases. The CDR3 is 13 residues long. Germline CDR1 and CDR2: SNHLY and FYNNEI. The CDR3 loop reads CASRAARDGRLYF. CDR3 in DNA: TGTGCCAGCAGGGCGGCGCGGGACGGCCGACTCTACTTC. Full variable domain (remainder filled in from reference TRBV2 and TRBJ2-7): EPEVTQTPSHQVTQMGQEVILRCVPISNHLYFYWYRQILGQKVEFLVSFYNNEISEKSEIFDDQFSVERPDGSNFTLKIRSTKLEDSAMYFCASRAARDGRLYFGPGTRLTVT.

The chain has TRBV4-1 and TRBJ2-5; 13 nucleotides align to TRBD2. Germline V lookup: CDR1 MGHRA, CDR2 YSYEKL. Germline trimming cut 1 base from V and 7 bases from J; bases unmatched to any gene: 9. This CDR3 region has 17 residues. The DNA of the CDR3 is TGCGCCAGCAGCCAAGTAACTAGCGGGGGGGCCTTAGGGACCCAGTACTTC. Amino acids: CASSQVTSGGALGTQYF.

The gene calls are TRBV2 and TRBJ2-3; D is undetermined. Per the germline V gene, CDR1 is SNHLY and CDR2 is FYNNEI. V was trimmed by 6 bases and J by 2 bases, leaving 6 bases between them. The CDR3 loop spans 12 amino acids. Here the CDR3 DNA reads TGTGCCAGCAGGGCCGACACAGATACGCAGTATTTT. As protein: CASRADTDTQYF.

The chain is built from TRBV19 and TRBJ2-5; TRBD1 matches at 7 bases. Germline CDR1 and CDR2: LNHDA and SQIVND (reference sequence). CDR3 length: 12 amino acids. Losses at the gene ends were 6 bases for V and 4 bases for J; bases not matched to a gene: 2. The CDR3 sequence: CASSNRGETQYF. CDR3 sequence (DNA): TGTGCCAGTAGCAACAGGGGAGAGACCCAGTACTTC.

The table lists this clone with a count of one. This rearrangement joins TRBV5-8 to TRBJ1-5, with D maybe TRBD1 (6 bases). Deletions cut 4 bases from V and 4 bases from J, with 18 bases between. The CDR3 runs 16 residues. Per the germline V gene, CDR1 is SGHTS and CDR2 is YDEGEE. The CDR3 DNA reads as TGTGCCAGCAGCCACTCACCCGCAGGGGCGAATCAGCCCCAGCATTTT. Translated, it gives CASSHSPAGANQPQHF.

This chain links TRBV4-2 with TRBJ2-1, with D perhaps matching TRBD1 (5 bases). This CDR3 comprises 15 residues. Germline V CDR1 and CDR2: LGHNA, YNFKEQ. Trimming shortened V by 5 bases and J by 4 bases, and 15 bases separated the two germline ends. The CDR3 DNA sequence: TGTGCCAGCAGCGGCACCTCTGGGGCTTACAATGAGCAGTTCTTC. Translating it yields CASSGTSGAYNEQFF.

The chain recombines TRBV30 with TRBJ2-3; D might be TRBD1 (5 bases). CDR3 size: 13 residues. V was cut by 4 bases and J by 1 base, with 9 bases left in between. Germline V gene lookup returns CDR1 GTSNPN and CDR2 SVGIG (reference sequence). The CDR3 nucleotides are TGTGCCTGGAAGGTAGGGGGCACAGATACGCAGTATTTT. Amino acids: CAWKVGGTDTQYF.

The J gene is TRBJ1-2, the V gene TRBV5-4, with a possible D match to TRBD1 (6 bases). CDR1 is SGHNT and CDR2 is YYREEE in the germline V gene (reference sequence). CDR3 size: 15 residues. The germline V and J ends were trimmed by 1 base and 7 bases, with 17 bases remaining between them. DNA of the CDR3: TGTGCCAGCAGCTTGCCCGCTGGGGGGGCGGGTGGCTACACCTTC. This translates into CASSLPAGGAGGYTF.

This chain joins TRBV4-2 and TRBJ2-7; the D gene is possibly TRBD1 (5 bases). Deletions cut 0 bases from V and 0 bases from J, with 9 bases between. The germline V gene has CDR1 LGHNA and CDR2 YNFKEQ. This CDR3 is 15 amino acids long. The CDR3 DNA follows: TGTGCCAGCAGCCAAGACGGACACATCTCCTACGAGCAGTACTTC. It encodes CASSQDGHISYEQYF.

The rearrangement links TRBV10-1 to TRBJ1-2, with D possibly TRBD1 on 5 matching bases. This CDR3 comprises 12 residues. The V end lost 6 bases, the J end lost 5 bases, and 10 bases lay between the germline ends. The germline V gene encodes CDR1 WNHNN and CDR2 SYGVQD (reference sequence). The CDR3 sequence is CASRAGRYGYTF. The CDR3 coding sequence is TGCGCCAGCAGGGCAGGGCGGTATGGCTACACCTTC.

The gene calls are TRBV10-1 and TRBJ2-7; a weak D match, TRBD1 (5 bases). This CDR3 spans 14 amino acids. V lost 3 bases and J 6 bases, leaving 15 bases between the germline ends. Germline V gene data show CDR1 as WNHNN and CDR2 as SYGVQD (reference sequence). The DNA of the CDR3 is TGCGCCAGCAGTGAAAAGGGGCAGCTCTCCGAGCAGTACTTC. Translation: CASSEKGQLSEQYF.

The CDR3 protein is CASSKPDSNYGYTF. In nucleotides, the CDR3 is TGTGCCAGCAGTAAACCCGACAGTAACTATGGCTACACCTTC. The V gene is TRBV6-1, the J gene TRBJ1-2; D may be TRBD1 (5 bases). The CDR3 extends over 14 amino acids. Trimming took off 5 bases at V and 1 base at J, with 11 bases between the two ends. The germline CDR1 and CDR2 sequences are MNHNS and SASEGT.

The rearrangement links TRBV27 to TRBJ1-2; 10 nucleotides line up with TRBD1. CDR1 is MNHEY and CDR2 is SMNVEV in the germline V gene (reference sequence). The CDR3 loop spans 14 amino acids. Trimming cost V 2 bases and J 6 bases; bases outside gene matches: 3. CDR3: CASSLDRGQDGYTF. CDR3 coding DNA: TGTGCCAGCAGTTTAGACAGGGGGCAAGATGGCTACACCTTC.